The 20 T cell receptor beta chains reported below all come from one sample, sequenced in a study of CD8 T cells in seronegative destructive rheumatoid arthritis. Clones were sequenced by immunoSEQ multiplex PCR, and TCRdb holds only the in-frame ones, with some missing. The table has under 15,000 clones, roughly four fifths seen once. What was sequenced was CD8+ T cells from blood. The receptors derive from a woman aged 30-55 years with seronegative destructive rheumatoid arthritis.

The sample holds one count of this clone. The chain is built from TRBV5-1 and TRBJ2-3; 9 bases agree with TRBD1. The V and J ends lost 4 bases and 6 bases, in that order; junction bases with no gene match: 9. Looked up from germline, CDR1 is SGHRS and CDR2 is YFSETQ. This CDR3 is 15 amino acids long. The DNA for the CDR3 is TGCGCCAGCAGCGGGGGACAGGGACCGGGCGATACGCAGTATTTT. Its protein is CASSGGQGPGDTQYF. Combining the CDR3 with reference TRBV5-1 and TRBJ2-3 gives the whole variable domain KAGVTQTPRYLIKTRGQQVTLSCSPISGHRSVSWYQQTPGQGLQFLFEYFSETQRNKGNFPGRFSGRQFSNSRSEMNVSTLELGDSALYLCASSGGQGPGDTQYFGPGTRLTVL.

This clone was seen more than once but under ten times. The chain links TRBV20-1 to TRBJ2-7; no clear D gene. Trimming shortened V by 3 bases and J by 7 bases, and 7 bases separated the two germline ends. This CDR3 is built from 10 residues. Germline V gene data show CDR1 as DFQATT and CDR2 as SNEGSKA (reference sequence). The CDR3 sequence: CSARSGEQYF. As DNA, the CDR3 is TGCAGTGCTAGGTCCGGGGAGCAGTACTTC.

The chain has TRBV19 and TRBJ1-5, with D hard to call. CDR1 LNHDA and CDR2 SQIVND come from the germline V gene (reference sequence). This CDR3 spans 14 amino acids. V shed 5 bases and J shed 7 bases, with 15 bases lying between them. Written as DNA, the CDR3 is TGTGCCAGTAGTCCCGTTAACGCGGGACAGCCCCAGCATTTT. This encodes CASSPVNAGQPQHF.

CDR3 nucleotide sequence: TGTGCCAGCAGCCCGACAGGGATGTTTCATGGCTACACCTTC. Its translation: CASSPTGMFHGYTF. The chain combines TRBV28 with TRBJ1-2; TRBD1 matches 7 bases. Germline CDR1 reads MDHEN; CDR2 reads SYDVKM. With 6 bases clipped from V and 6 bases from J, the junction kept 10 bases outside the gene matches. The CDR3 covers 14 residues.

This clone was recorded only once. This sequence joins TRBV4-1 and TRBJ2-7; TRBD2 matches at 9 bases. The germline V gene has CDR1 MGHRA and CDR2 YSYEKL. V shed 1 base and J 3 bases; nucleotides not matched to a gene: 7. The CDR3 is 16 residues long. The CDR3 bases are TGCGCCAGCAGCCAAGTGGCGGGGGGGCCGGTCTACGAGCAGTACTTC. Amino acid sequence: CASSQVAGGPVYEQYF.

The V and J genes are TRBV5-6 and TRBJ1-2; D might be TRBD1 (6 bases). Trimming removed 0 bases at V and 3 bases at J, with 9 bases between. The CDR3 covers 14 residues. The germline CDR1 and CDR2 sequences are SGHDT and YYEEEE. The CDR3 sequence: CASSLVPGDYGYTF. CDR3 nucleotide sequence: TGTGCCAGCAGCTTGGTTCCAGGGGACTATGGCTACACCTTC. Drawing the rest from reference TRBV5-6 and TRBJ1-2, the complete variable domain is DAGVTQSPTHLIKTRGQQVTLRCSPKSGHDTVSWYQQALGQGPQFIFQYYEEEERQRGNFPDRFSGHQFPNYSSELNVNALLLGDSALYLCASSLVPGDYGYTFGSGTRLTVV.

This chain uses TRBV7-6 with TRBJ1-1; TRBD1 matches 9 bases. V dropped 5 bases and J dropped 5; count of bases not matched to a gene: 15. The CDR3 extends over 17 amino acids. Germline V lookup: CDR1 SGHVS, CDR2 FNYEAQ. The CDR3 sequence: CASSHRTVGQGRTEAFF. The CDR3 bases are TGTGCCAGCAGCCATCGTACGGTGGGACAGGGAAGGACTGAAGCTTTCTTT.

Written as DNA, the CDR3 is TGTGCCAGCAGCATGGGACAGGGGGGTTGGGAGACCCAGTACTTC. Protein: CASSMGQGGWETQYF. The chain recombines TRBV9 with TRBJ2-5; 11 bases line up with TRBD1. Germline V gives CDR1 SGDLS, CDR2 YYNGEE. This CDR3 is 15 amino acids long. V lost 4 bases, J lost 5 bases, and 7 bases stayed unmatched.

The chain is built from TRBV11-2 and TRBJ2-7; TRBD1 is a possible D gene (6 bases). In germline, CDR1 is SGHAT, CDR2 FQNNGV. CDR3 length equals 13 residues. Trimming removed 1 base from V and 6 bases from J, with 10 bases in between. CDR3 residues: CASSLVLGGEQYF. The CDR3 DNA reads TGTGCCAGCAGCTTAGTTCTAGGGGGCGAGCAGTACTTC.

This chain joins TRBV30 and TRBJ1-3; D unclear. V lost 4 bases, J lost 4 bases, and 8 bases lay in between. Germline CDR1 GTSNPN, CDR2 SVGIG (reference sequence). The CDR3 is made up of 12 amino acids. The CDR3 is CAWKAVGNTIYF. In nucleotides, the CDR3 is TGTGCCTGGAAGGCGGTCGGAAACACCATATATTTT.

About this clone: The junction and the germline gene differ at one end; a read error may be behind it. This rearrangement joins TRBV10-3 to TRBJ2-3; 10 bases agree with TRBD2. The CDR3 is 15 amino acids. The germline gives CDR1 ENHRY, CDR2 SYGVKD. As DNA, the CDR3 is TGTGCCAGCAGTGAAGCGAGCGGGGGGGCAGATACGCAGTATTTT. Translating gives CASSEASGGADTQYF.

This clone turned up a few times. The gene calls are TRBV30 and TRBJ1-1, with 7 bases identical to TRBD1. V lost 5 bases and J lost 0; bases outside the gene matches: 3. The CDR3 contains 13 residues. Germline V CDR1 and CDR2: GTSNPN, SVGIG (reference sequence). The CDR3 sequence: CAWGDSLNTEAFF. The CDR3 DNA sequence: TGTGCCTGGGGGGACAGTTTGAACACTGAAGCTTTCTTT.

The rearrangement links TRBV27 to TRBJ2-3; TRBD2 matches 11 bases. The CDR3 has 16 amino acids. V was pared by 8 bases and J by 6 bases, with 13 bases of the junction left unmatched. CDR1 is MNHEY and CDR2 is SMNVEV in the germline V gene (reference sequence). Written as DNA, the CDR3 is TGTGCCAGCCGGGGTATAGCGGGGGGGCCGGAGGATACGCAGTATTTT. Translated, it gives CASRGIAGGPEDTQYF.

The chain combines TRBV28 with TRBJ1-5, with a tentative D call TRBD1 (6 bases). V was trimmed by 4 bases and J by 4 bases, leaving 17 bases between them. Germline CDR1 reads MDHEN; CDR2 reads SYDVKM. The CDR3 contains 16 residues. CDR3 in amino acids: CASSSNRQAINQPQHF. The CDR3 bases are TGTGCCAGCAGTTCAAACCGACAGGCTATAAATCAGCCCCAGCATTTT.

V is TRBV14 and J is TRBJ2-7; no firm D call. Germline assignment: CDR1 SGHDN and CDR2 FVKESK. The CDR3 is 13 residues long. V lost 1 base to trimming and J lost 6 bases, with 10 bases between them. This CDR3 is CASSQAGFPEQYF. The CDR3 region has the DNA TGTGCCAGCAGCCAAGCCGGGTTCCCCGAGCAGTACTTC.

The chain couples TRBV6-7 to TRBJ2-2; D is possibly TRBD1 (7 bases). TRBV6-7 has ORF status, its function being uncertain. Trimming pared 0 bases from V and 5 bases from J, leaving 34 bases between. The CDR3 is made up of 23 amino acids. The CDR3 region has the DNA TGTGCCAGCAGTTACTCGAGCCCCTTCCCGGGACAGTACTCGGGGGCGAGGACCGGGGAGCTGTTTTTT. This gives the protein CASSYSSPFPGQYSGARTGELFF.

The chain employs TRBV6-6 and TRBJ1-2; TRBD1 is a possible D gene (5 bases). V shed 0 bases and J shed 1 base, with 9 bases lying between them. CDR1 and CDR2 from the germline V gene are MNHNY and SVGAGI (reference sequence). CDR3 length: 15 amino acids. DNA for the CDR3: TGTGCCAGCAGTTACTCGGAAGGGGATAACTATGGCTACACCTTC. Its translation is CASSYSEGDNYGYTF.

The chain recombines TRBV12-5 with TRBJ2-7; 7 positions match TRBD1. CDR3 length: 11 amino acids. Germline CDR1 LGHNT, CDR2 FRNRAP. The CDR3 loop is CARKGAYEQYV. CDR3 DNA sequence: TGCGCGAGGAAGGGGGCATACGAGCAGTACGTC.

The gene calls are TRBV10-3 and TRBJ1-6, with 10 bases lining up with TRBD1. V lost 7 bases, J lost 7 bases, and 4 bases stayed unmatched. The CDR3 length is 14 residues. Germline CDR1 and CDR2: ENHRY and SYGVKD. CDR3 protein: CAITRDRGNSPLHF. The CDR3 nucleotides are TGTGCCATCACAAGGGACAGGGGCAATTCACCCCTCCACTTT.

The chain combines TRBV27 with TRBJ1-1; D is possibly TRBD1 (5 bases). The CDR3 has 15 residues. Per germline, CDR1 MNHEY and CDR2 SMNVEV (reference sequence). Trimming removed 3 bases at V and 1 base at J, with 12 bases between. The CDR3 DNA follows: TGTGCCAGCAGTTTGGCGGGGCCCCGGAACACTGAAGCTTTCTTT. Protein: CASSLAGPRNTEAFF.